A single sample is the source of the 15 T cell receptor beta chains below, sequenced in a study of technical replicates of blood from a few donors. The table came from immunoSEQ multiplex PCR; TCRdb's copy has only in-frame clones and leaves some out. Among some 89,000 clones listed, just under 95% were seen once. The sequencing sample was made of T cells isolated from PBMCs. These TCRs come from a human donor in good health.

This clone has more than one count but fewer than ten. This rearrangement joins TRBV18 to TRBJ1-1; weak D call: TRBD1 (5 bases). Trimming removed 4 bases at V and 4 bases at J, with 7 bases between. The CDR3 runs 12 residues. Germline CDR1 and CDR2: KGHSH and LQKENI. CDR3 region: CASSLQGTEAFF. The CDR3 bases are TGTGCCAGCTCACTCCAGGGCACTGAAGCTTTCTTT.

V is TRBV6-5 and J is TRBJ1-1; D uncertain. Trimming shortened V by 2 bases and J by 8 bases, and 12 bases separated the two germline ends. There are 13 residues in the CDR3. Germline CDR1 reads MNHEY; CDR2 reads SVGAGI. CDR3 in DNA: TGTGCCAGCAGTTACAAAGTCGACTGGGAAGCTTTCTTT. It translates to CASSYKVDWEAFF.

J is TRBJ2-3 and V is TRBV5-1, with D uncertain. Germline assignment: CDR1 SGHRS and CDR2 YFSETQ. V dropped 4 bases and J dropped 1 base, with 7 bases sitting between them. CDR3 size: 13 residues. The CDR3 spells CASSGQGTDTQYF. CDR3 sequence (DNA): TGCGCCAGCAGCGGTCAGGGCACAGATACGCAGTATTTT.

The genes are TRBV6-5 and TRBJ2-7; weak D call: TRBD2 (5 bases). Germline V gene sequence: CDR1 MNHEY, CDR2 SVGAGI. This CDR3 is built from 15 residues. V was shortened by 0 bases and J by 0 bases, with 9 bases between the two germline ends. The CDR3: CASSYSPGLSYEQYF. The CDR3 nucleotides are TGTGCCAGCAGTTACTCCCCAGGACTCTCCTACGAGCAGTACTTC.

The V gene is TRBV7-2, the J gene TRBJ1-3; possibly TRBD1 for D (5 bases). The CDR3 consists of 15 residues. V lost 2 bases, J lost 0 bases, and 8 bases lay in between. CDR1 and CDR2 from the germline V gene are SGHTA and FQGNSA. The CDR3 DNA follows: TGTGCCAGCAGCTTACTCCAGGGCTCTGGAAACACCATATATTTT. Translating gives CASSLLQGSGNTIYF.

The chain joins TRBV9 to TRBJ1-3, with D perhaps TRBD1 (5 bases). The CDR3 consists of 12 residues. The germline CDR1 and CDR2 sequences are SGDLS and YYNGEE. V gave up 7 bases and J gave up 4 bases, with 9 bases separating them. CDR3 DNA sequence: TGTGCCAGCGGGAACAGGGGAAACACCATATATTTT. Amino acid sequence: CASGNRGNTIYF.

The chain couples TRBV9 to TRBJ2-2; no clear D. This CDR3 has 16 residues. V was clipped by 3 bases and J by 8 bases, with 20 bases between them. The germline CDR1 and CDR2 sequences are SGDLS and YYNGEE. The CDR3 loop reads CASSGNTQGVLGELFF. CDR3 in DNA: TGTGCCAGCAGCGGTAACACACAAGGAGTTCTGGGGGAGCTGTTTTTT.

The V gene is TRBV30, the J gene TRBJ1-4; the match to TRBD1 covers 7 bases. The CDR3 covers 11 residues. From germline, CDR1 is GTSNPN and CDR2 SVGIG (reference sequence). In DNA, the CDR3 is TGTGCAGGGGGCCCTAATGAAAAACTGTTTTTT. It yields the protein CAGGPNEKLFF.

V is TRBV27 and J is TRBJ1-1, with D tentatively TRBD1 (5 bases). This CDR3 is built from 14 residues. The V end lost 6 bases, the J end lost 6 bases, and 17 bases lay between the germline ends. Germline assignment: CDR1 MNHEY and CDR2 SMNVEV (reference sequence). The CDR3 bases are TGTGCCAGCAGCAGATCTCAGGGTAGACCTGAAGCTTTCTTT. As protein: CASSRSQGRPEAFF.

The J gene is TRBJ2-7, the V gene TRBV10-1; 7 bases align to TRBD2. The junction had 8 bases not matched to a gene; V was cut back by 0 bases and J by 6 bases. The CDR3 consists of 15 residues. CDR1 is WNHNN and CDR2 is SYGVQD in the germline V gene (reference sequence). CDR3 residues: CASSESKAGPSEQYF. The CDR3, as DNA: TGCGCCAGCAGTGAGTCGAAAGCGGGACCTTCCGAGCAGTACTTC.

The chain carries TRBV12-5 and TRBJ1-2; 8 bases map to TRBD1. This CDR3 has 14 amino acids. Trimming took 1 base from V and 8 from J; bases not matched to a gene: 6. Germline lookup yields CDR1 LGHNT and CDR2 FRNRAP. CDR3 in amino acids: CASGLEDRGWGYTF. DNA for the CDR3: TGTGCTAGTGGTTTGGAAGACAGGGGTTGGGGCTACACCTTC. The whole variable domain, remainder taken from reference TRBV12-5 and TRBJ1-2, is DARVTQTPRHKVTEMGQEVTMRCQPILGHNTVFWYRQTMMQGLELLAYFRNRAPLDDSGMPKDRFSAEMPDATLATLKIQPSEPRDSAVYFCASGLEDRGWGYTFGSGTRLTVV.

The genes are TRBV19 and TRBJ1-1; a weak D match, TRBD1 (6 bases). Trimming cost V 5 bases and J 1 base, with 8 bases left between them. CDR3 length: 13 residues. Germline lookup yields CDR1 LNHDA and CDR2 SQIVND (reference sequence). CDR3 sequence reads: CASSGQPNTEAFF. The CDR3 DNA reads as TGTGCCAGTAGTGGACAGCCGAACACTGAAGCTTTCTTT.

The chain employs TRBV6-6 and TRBJ2-7, with D perhaps TRBD2 (6 bases). Trimming left V 4 bases short and J 4 bases short, with 14 bases between. CDR3 length equals 14 residues. Germline CDR1 MNHNY, CDR2 SVGAGI (reference sequence). CDR3 loop: CASSWAGSQYEQYF. The CDR3 region has the DNA TGTGCCAGCAGTTGGGCGGGAAGCCAATACGAGCAGTACTTC.

The chain joins TRBV7-2 to TRBJ2-2; maybe TRBD1 (5 bases). The V gene's germline CDR1 is SGHTA and CDR2 FQGNSA. The CDR3 loop spans 15 amino acids. Between the trimmed V and J ends, which lost 5 bases and 1 base, there was a span of 11 bases. CDR3 in amino acids: CASSRQSLNTGELFF. The CDR3 DNA reads as TGTGCCAGCAGCCGACAGTCTTTGAACACCGGGGAGCTGTTTTTT.

The V call is TRBV11-2, the J call TRBJ2-7; TRBD1 matches 9 bases. This CDR3 contains 14 residues. The germline V gene has CDR1 SGHAT and CDR2 FQNNGV. V was clipped by 5 bases and J by 4 bases; unmatched bases: 6. For the CDR3, the DNA is TGTGCCAGCAGCACGGGACAGGGAGGGTACGAGCAGTACTTC. This sequence encodes CASSTGQGGYEQYF.